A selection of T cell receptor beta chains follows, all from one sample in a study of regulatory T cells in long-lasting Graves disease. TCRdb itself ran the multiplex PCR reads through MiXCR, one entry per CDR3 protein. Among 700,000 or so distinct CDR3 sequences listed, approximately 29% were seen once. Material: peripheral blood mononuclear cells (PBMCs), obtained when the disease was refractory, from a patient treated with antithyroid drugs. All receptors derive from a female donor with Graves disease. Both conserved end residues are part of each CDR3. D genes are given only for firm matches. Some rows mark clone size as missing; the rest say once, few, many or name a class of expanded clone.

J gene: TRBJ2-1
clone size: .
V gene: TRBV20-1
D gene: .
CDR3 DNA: TGCAGTGCCTCGGGGATACTAGAGGCCAATGAGCAGTTCTTC
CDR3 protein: CSASGILEANEQFF

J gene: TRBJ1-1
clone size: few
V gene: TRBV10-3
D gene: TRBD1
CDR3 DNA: TGTGCCATCAGAGGGACAGGGGACACTGAAGCTTTCTTT
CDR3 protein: CAIRGTGDTEAFF

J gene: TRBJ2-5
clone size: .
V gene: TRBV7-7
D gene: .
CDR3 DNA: TGTGCCAGCAGCTTAGCGTGGGGGTTGGAGACCCAGTACTTC
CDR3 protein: CASSLAWGLETQYF

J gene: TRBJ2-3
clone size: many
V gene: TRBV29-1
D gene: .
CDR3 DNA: TGCAGCGTTGAGGTGGGAGTGGCAGATACGCAGTATTTT
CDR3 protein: CSVEVGVADTQYF

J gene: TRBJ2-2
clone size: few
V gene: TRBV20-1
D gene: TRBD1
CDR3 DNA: TGCAGTGCTGAATGGACAGGATACACCGGGGAGCTGTTTTTT
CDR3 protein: CSAEWTGYTGELFF

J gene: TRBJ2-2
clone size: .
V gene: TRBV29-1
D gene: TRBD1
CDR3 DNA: TGCAGCGCGGGACAGGGGGGCTACACCGGGGAGCTGTTTTTT
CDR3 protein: CSAGQGGYTGELFF

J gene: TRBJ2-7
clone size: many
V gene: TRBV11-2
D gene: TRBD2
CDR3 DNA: TGTGCCAGTAATAGCGGGAGGGCAGGCGACGAGCAGTACTTC
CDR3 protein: CASNSGRAGDEQYF

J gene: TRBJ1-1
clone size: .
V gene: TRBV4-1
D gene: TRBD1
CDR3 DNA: TGCGCCAGCAGCCCTTTACGGACAGGGACGAAAGCTGAAGCTTTCTTT
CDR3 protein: CASSPLRTGTKAEAFF

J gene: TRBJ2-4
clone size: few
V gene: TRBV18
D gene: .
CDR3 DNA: TGTGCCAGCTCACCACCGTCCAGGGTAATAAACATTCAGTACTTC
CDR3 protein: CASSPPSRVINIQYF

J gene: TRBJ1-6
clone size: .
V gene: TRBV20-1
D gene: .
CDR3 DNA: TGCAGTGCTAGAGATCAGGGTTGGACCTATAATTCACCCCTCCACTTT
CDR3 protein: CSARDQGWTYNSPLHF

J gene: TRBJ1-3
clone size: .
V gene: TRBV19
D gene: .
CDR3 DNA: TGTGCCAGTAGTGGGGACAACTCTGGAAACACCATATATTTT
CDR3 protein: CASSGDNSGNTIYF

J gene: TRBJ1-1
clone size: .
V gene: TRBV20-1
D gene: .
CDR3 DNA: TGCAGTGCTACCAGGGGCCCACGAAACACTGAAGCTTTCTTT
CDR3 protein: CSATRGPRNTEAFF

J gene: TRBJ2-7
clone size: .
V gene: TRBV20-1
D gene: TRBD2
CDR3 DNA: TGCAGTGCTAGAGATGGAGGACTAGTCGACGAGCAGTACTTC
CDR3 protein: CSARDGGLVDEQYF

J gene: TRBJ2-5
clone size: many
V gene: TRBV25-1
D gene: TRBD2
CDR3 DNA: TGTGCCAGCCCTCTGTCCAGCGGGAGGGCCTTAGGGGAGACCCAGTACTTC
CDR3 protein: CASPLSSGRALGETQYF

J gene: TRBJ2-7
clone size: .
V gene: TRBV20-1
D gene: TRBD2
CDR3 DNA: TGCAGTGCTAGTCTAGCGGGAGGGGGGGACGAGCAGTACTTC
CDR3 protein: CSASLAGGGDEQYF

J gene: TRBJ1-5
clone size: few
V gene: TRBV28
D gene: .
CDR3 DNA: TGTGCCAGCACCGGTAGACAATATAGCAATCAGCCCCAGCATTTT
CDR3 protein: CASTGRQYSNQPQHF

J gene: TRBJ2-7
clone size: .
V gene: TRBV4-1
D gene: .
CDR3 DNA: TGCGCCAGCAGCCAAGAGAGGCAGAGCGAGCAGTACTTC
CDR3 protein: CASSQERQSEQYF

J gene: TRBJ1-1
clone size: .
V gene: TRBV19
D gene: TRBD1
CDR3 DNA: TGTGCCAGTAGTAGACGGACAGGACTCCAGAACACTGAAGCTTTCTTT
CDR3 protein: CASSRRTGLQNTEAFF

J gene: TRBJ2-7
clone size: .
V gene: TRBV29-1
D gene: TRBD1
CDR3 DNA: TGCAGCGGACAGGGTGCCTCGGGGGAGCAGTACTTC
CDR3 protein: CSGQGASGEQYF

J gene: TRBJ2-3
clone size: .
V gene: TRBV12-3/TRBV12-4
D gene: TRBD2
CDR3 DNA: TGTGCCAGCAGCTTAATCCTAGCGGGAGGGAGCACAGATACGCAGTATTTT
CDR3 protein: CASSLILAGGSTDTQYF

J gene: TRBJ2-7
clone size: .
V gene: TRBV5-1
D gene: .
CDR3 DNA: TGCGCCAGCAGGAACTCCGGTGGCTCGTACGAGCAGTACTTC
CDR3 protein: CASRNSGGSYEQYF

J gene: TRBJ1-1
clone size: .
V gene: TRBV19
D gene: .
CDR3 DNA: TGTGCCAGTAGTATTGGGCAGGCTGACACTGAAGCTTTCTTT
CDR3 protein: CASSIGQADTEAFF

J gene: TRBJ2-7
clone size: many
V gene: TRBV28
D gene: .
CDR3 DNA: TGTGCCAGCAGTTCTCAGGTGAGAACCTACGAGCAGTACTTC
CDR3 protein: CASSSQVRTYEQYF

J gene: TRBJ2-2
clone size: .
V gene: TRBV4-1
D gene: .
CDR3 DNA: TGCGCCAGCAGCCAAGAGACCACCTTCTCATACACCGGGGAGCTGTTTTTT
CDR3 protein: CASSQETTFSYTGELFF

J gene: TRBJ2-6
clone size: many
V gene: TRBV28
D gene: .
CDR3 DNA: TGTGCCAGCCTTGAGCCCTCTGGGGCCAACGTCCTGACTTTC
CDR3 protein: CASLEPSGANVLTF

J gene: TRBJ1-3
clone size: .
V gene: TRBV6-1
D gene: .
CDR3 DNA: TGTGCCAGCGGGTACTCTGGAAACACCATATATTTT
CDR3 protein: CASGYSGNTIYF

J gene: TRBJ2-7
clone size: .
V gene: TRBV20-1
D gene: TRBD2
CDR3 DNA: TGCAGTGCTAGAGGGACTAGCGGGAGGTACGAGCAGTACTTC
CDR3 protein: CSARGTSGRYEQYF

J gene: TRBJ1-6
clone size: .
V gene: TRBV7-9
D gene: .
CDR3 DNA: TGTGCCAGCAGCCCAGAAACCGGGTCCTGGTTCTTT
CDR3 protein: CASSPETGSWFF